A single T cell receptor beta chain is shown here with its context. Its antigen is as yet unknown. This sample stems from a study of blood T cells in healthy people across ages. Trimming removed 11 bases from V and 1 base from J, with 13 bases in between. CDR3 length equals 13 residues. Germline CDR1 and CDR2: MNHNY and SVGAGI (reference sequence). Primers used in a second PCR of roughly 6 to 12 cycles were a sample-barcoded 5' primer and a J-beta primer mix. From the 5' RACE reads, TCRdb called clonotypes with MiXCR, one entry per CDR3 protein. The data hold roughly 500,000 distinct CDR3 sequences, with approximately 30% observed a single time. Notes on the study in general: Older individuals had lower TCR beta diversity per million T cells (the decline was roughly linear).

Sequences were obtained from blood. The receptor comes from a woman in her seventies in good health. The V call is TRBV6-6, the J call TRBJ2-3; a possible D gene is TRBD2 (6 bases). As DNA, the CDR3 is TGTGCCGGCAACGGAGGGGGCACAGATACGCAGTATTTT. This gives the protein CAGNGGGTDTQYF.